This T cell receptor beta chain was obtained from a study of T cells in Graves' hyperthyroidism and ophthalmopathy. Findings and limits, study-wide: Most thyroid clonotypes expanded above 0.001 appeared in blood too.

This clonotype has ten or more counts. Its antigen is still unknown. Amplification yielded TCR beta CDR3 regions, with RNA transcripts as the source. RT-PCR in the first round (using the HTBI primer set) targeted the TCR CDR3. TCRdb called the multiplex PCR reads again in MiXCR, with one record for every CDR3 protein. The sample holds approximately 400,000 distinct CDR3 sequences; around 14% are singletons and the top ten take 9.5% to 12%. The authors took PBMCs from 10 ml fresh peripheral blood. The V end lost 8 bases, the J end lost 3 bases, and 17 bases lay between the germline ends. The CDR3 extends over 14 amino acids. Germline V gene data show CDR1 as MNHNS and CDR2 as SASEGT.

The TCR comes from an older woman with Graves' hyperthyroidism. J is TRBJ2-7 and V is TRBV6-1; tentatively, D is TRBD2 (6 bases). The material sequenced was blood. The CDR3 region has the DNA TGTGCCAGCGGGACGGGGAGGAGGGACTACGAGCAGTACTTC. Protein: CASGTGRRDYEQYF.